This T cell receptor (beta chain) stems from a study of OX40 agonist ivuxolimab in advanced cancers. General observations from the study: Certain nonresponders additionally had low normalized T-cell clonal expansion.

Sequencing used immunoSEQ multiplex PCR; TCRdb keeps in-frame clones, though not all of them. The sample has over 85,000 clones, roughly 80% seen once. Losses at the gene ends were 0 bases for V and 6 bases for J; bases not matched to a gene: 6. Germline V gives CDR1 MNHEY, CDR2 SVGAGI. CDR3 length: 15 amino acids. As concerns this clone: Its antigen is unidentified.

This chain connects TRBV6-5 to TRBJ1-1; 8 bases map to TRBD1. Sequences were derived from CD4+ or CD8+ T cells sorted from blood, sampled in a trial of the OX40 agonist ivuxolimab. This TCR was sampled from an adult with an advanced solid tumor such as melanoma, head and neck, liver or kidney cancer. The CDR3 DNA reads as TGTGCCAGCAGTTACTCTCGACAGGGGAGTGCTGAAGCTTTCTTT. Amino acids: CASSYSRQGSAEAFF.